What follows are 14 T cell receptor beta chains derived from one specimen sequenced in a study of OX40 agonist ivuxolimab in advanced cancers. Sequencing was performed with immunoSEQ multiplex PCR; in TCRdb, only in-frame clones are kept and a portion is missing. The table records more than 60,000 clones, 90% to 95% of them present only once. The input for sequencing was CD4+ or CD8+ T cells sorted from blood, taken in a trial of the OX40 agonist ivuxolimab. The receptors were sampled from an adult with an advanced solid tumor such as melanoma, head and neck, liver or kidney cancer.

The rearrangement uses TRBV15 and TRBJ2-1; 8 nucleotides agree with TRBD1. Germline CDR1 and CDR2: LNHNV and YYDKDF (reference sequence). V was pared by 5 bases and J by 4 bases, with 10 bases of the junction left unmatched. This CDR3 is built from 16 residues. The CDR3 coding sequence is TGTGCCACCAGCGGCAGTGAGACAGGGGAGTACAATGAGCAGTTCTTC. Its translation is CATSGSETGEYNEQFF. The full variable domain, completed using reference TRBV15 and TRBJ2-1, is DAMVIQNPRYQVTQFGKPVTLSCSQTLNHNVMYWYQQKSSQAPKLLFHYYDKDFNNEADTPDNFQSRRPNTSFCFLDIRSPGLGDTAMYLCATSGSETGEYNEQFFGPGTRLTVL.

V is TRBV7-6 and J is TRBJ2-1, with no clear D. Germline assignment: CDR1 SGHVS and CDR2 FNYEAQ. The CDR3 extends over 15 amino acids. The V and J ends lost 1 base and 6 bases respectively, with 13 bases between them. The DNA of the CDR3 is TGTGCCAGCAGCTTAGGGGTCCTTCGCCGCAATGAGCAGTTCTTC. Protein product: CASSLGVLRRNEQFF.

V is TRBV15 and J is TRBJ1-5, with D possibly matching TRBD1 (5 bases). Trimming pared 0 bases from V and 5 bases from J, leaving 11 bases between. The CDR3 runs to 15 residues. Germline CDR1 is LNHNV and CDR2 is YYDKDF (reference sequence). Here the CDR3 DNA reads TGTGCCACCAGCAGAGATCGGGGGATGGATCAGCCCCAGCATTTT. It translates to CATSRDRGMDQPQHF.

DNA of the CDR3: TGTGCCAGCAGTGAAGAGTTAGGACAGGGGGCCAAAGAGACCCAGTACTTC. Its translation is CASSEELGQGAKETQYF. The J gene is TRBJ2-5, the V gene TRBV6-1; 11 positions match TRBD1. CDR3 length: 17 amino acids. The junction had 7 bases not matched to a gene; V was cut back by 1 base and J by 3 bases. The V gene's germline CDR1 is MNHNS and CDR2 SASEGT.

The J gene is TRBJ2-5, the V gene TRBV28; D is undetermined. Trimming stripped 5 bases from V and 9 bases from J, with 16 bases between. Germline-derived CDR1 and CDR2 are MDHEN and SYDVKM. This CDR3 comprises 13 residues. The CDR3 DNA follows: TGTGCCAGCAGTCCTCGGGTGACCGTGTCCCAGTACTTC. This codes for CASSPRVTVSQYF.

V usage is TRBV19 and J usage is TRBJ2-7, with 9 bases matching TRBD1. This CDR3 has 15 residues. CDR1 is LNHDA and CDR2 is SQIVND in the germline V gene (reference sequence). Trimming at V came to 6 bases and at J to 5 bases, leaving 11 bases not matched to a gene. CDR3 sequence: CASRLSGTGTHEQYF. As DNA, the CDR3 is TGTGCCAGTAGGCTTTCCGGGACAGGGACCCACGAGCAGTACTTC.

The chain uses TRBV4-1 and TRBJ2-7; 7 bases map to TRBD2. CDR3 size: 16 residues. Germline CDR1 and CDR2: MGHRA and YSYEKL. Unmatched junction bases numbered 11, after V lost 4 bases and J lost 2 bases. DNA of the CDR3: TGCGCCAGCAGCCCCACCCCCGAGCGGGGCGCCTACGAGCAGTACTTC. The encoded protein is CASSPTPERGAYEQYF.

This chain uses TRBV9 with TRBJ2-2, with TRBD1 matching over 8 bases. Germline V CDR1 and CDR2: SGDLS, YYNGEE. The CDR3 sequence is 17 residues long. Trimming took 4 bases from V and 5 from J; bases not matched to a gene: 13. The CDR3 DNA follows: TGTGCCAGCAGCCAACGGTGGGGGACAGGAGAGACCGGGGAGCTGTTTTTT. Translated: CASSQRWGTGETGELFF.

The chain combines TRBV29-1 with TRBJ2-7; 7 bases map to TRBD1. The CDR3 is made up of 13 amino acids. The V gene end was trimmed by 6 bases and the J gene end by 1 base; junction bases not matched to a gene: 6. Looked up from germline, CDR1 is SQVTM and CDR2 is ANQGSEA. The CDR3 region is CSVVDRASYEQYF. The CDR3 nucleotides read TGCAGCGTGGTAGACAGGGCGTCCTACGAGCAGTACTTC.

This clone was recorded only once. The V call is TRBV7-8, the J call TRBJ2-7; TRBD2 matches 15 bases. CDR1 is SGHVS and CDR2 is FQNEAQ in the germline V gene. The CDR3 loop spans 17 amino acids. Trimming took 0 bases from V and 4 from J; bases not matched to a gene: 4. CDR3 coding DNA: TGTGCCAGCAGCTTAGCGGGACTAGCGGGAGGTTTGTACGAGCAGTACTTC. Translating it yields CASSLAGLAGGLYEQYF.

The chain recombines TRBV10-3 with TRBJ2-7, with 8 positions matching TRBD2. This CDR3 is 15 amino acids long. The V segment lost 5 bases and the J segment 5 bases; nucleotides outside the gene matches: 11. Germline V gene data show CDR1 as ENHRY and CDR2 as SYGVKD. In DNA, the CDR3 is TGTGCCATCAGTATGGACGGGGGGGCGTTCGACGAGCAGTACTTC. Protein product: CAISMDGGAFDEQYF.

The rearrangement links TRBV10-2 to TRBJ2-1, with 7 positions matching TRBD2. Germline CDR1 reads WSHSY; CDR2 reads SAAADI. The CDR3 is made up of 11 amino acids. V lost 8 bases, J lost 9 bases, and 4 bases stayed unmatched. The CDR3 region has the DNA TGCGCCAGCCGTTTAGCGGGTGAGCAGTTCTTC. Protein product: CASRLAGEQFF.

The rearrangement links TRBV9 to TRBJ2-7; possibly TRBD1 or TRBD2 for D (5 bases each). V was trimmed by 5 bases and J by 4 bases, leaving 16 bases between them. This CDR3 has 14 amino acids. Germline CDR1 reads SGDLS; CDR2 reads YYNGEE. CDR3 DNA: TGTGCCAGCAGTGCGAGGGTAGGGGCTTACGAGCAGTACTTC. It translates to CASSARVGAYEQYF.

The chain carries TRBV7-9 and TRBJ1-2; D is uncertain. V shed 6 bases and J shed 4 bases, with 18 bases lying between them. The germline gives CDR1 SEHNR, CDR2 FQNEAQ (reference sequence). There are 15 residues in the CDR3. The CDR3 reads CASSSKWDSPYGYTF. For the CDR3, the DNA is TGTGCCAGCAGTTCAAAGTGGGATTCCCCCTATGGCTACACCTTC. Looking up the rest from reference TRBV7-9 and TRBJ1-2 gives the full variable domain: DTGVSQNPRHKITKRGQNVTFRCDPISEHNRLYWYRQTLGQGPEFLTYFQNEAQLEKSRLLSDRFSAERPKGSFSTLEIQRTEQGDSAMYLCASSSKWDSPYGYTFGSGTRLTVV.